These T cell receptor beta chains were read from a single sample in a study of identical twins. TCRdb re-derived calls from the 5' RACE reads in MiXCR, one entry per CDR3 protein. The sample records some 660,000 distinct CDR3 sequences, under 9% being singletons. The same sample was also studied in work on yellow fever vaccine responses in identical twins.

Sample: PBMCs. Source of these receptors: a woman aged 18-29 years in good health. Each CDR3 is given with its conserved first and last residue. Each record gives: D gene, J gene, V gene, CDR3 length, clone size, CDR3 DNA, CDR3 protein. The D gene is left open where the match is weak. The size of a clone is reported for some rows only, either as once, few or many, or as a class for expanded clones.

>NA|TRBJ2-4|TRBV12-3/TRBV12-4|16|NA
TGTGCCAGCAGTTTTAAATCGTTACCAGGCAAAAACATTCAGTACTTC
CASSFKSLPGKNIQYF
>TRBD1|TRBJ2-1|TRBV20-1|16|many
TGCAGTGCTAGCCCCAGACAGGGGGCTTTCTACAATGAGCAGTTCTTC
CSASPRQGAFYNEQFF
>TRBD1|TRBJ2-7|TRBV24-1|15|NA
TGTGCCACCAGCAACGCCGGGACAGGGGTCTACGAGCAGTACTTC
CATSNAGTGVYEQYF
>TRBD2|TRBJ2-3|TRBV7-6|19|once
TGTGCCAGTACTTCCGGGACTAGCGGGACGACGGGGGTCCCAGATACGCAGTATTTT
CASTSGTSGTTGVPDTQYF
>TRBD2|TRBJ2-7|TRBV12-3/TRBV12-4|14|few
TGTGCCAGCACTTTGGGGACTAGCGTCCACGAGCAGTACTTC
CASTLGTSVHEQYF
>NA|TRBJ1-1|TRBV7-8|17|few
TGTGCCAGCAGCTTAGCCAATTCCGGGGGCTGGTACACTGAAGCTTTCTTT
CASSLANSGGWYTEAFF
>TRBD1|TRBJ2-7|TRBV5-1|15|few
TGCGCCAGCAGCTTACCATGGACAGGGGCCTACGAGCAGTACTTC
CASSLPWTGAYEQYF
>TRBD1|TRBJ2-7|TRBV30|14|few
TGTGCCTGGGATCATTTTCAGGGGGCCTACGAGCAGTACTTC
CAWDHFQGAYEQYF
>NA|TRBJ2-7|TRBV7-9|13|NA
TGTGCCAGCAGCTCGCGGCAAGCGGACGAGCAGTACTTC
CASSSRQADEQYF
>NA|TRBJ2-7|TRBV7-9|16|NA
TGTGCCAGCAGCTTAGACCGGACTATCGAGAACTACGAGCAGTACTTC
CASSLDRTIENYEQYF
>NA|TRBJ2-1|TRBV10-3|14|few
TGTGCCATCAGTGGGGGCGGGATCCGGCATGAGCAGTTCTTC
CAISGGGIRHEQFF
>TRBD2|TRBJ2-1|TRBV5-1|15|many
TGCGCCAGCAGCGCCCGTAGCGGGGGTTACAATGAGCAGTTCTTC
CASSARSGGYNEQFF
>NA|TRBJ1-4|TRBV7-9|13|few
TGTGCCAGCAGCGGGGTGGTAAATGAAAAACTGTTTTTT
CASSGVVNEKLFF
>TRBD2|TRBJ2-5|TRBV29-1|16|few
TGCAGCGTTGTCGTGCAGTCGGGAGGGTTCTTTGGGACCCAGTACTTC
CSVVVQSGGFFGTQYF
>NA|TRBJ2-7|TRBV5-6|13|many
TGTGCCAGCAGCTTGGCAGGGGGGAGCGAGCAGTACTTC
CASSLAGGSEQYF
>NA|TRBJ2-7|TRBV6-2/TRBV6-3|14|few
TGTGCCAGCAGTCCATCGGGAGATTCCTACGAGCAGTACTTC
CASSPSGDSYEQYF
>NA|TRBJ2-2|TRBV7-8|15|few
TGTGCCAGCAGCTTAGCATTTGGGTCAACCGGGGAGCTGTTTTTT
CASSLAFGSTGELFF
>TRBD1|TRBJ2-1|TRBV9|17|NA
TGTGCCAGCAGCGTCCGGGACAGAAATTTTAGGGGGAATGAGCAGTTCTTC
CASSVRDRNFRGNEQFF
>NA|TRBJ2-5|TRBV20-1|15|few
TGCAGTGCCCAAGCACCCCTAGCCTACCCCACCCCCCAGTACTTC
CSAQAPLAYPTPQYF
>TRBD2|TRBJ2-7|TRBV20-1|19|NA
TGCAGTGCTAGCGTTCGGTCAACGGGACTAGCGGGAGGAGGATACGAGCAGTACTTC
CSASVRSTGLAGGGYEQYF
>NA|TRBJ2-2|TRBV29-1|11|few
TGCAGCGTCGGGGTAGCTGGGGAGCTGTTTTTT
CSVGVAGELFF
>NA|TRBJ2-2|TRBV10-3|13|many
TGTGCCATCAGTGAGCCGAACACCGGGGAGCTGTTTTTT
CAISEPNTGELFF
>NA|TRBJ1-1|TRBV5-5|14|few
TGTGCCAGCAGCTTCGAGGGAATGAACACTGAAGCTTTCTTT
CASSFEGMNTEAFF
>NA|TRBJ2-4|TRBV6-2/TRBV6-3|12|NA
TGTGCCAGCAGTTCGGACAGAAACATTCAGTACTTC
CASSSDRNIQYF
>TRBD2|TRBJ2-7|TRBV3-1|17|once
TGTGCCAGCAGCCCCTCCAGCGGGGCGTCCCTCTCCTACGAGCAGTACTTC
CASSPSSGASLSYEQYF
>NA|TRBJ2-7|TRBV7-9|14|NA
TGTGCCAGCACCCCGGGACAAAGCTCCTACGAGCAGTACTTC
CASTPGQSSYEQYF
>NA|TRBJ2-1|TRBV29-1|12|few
TGCAGCGTTATCGACACCTACAATGAGCAGTTCTTC
CSVIDTYNEQFF
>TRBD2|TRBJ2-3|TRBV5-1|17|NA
TGCGCCAGCAGGTCCTTGACTAGCGGGGGCCCCACAGATACGCAGTATTTT
CASRSLTSGGPTDTQYF